The source of this T cell receptor beta chain is a study of blood T cell repertoires in COVID-19. As for the study in general: PBMCs, B-cell-depleted T cells, or T cells provided the cDNA or gDNA that made up the material.

The CDR3 loop spans 13 amino acids. Looked up from germline, CDR1 is SQVTM and CDR2 is ANQGSEA. The V segment lost 1 base and the J segment 4 bases; nucleotides outside the gene matches: 3. In the original processing: Amplification with reference gene primers provided the estimates of nucleated cell counts. Clones were read by immunoSEQ multiplex PCR, and TCRdb kept only the in-frame ones, dropping some. D and trimming were read from the DNA, whereas the V and J calls and clone size are those reported in that table. The sample contains under 300,000 clones, 89% of which appear only once. In assigning cohorts, the study relied on participant-reported clinical history.

This rearrangement joins TRBV29-1 to TRBJ1-2, with 7 bases identical to TRBD1. Material: PBMCs or T cells enriched from blood (not recorded which). The clonotype was recovered from a woman aged 40 to 50 who had recovered from COVID-19. CDR3 sequence reads: CSVEVAGGYGYTF. Written as DNA, the CDR3 is TGCAGCGTTGAAGTTGCAGGGGGCTATGGCTACACCTTC.